This T cell receptor beta chain came from a study of a mutant IDH1 vaccine in newly diagnosed glioma. Overall study: The treated group averaged about 44 years old and was 62.5% male, about 40% female.

Sequenced by immunoSEQ multiplex PCR; TCRdb stores in-frame clones only, minus some. The sample carries 25,000 to 30,000 clones, roughly 80% recorded once. Specified time point: week 23, last vaccination. All doses held 300 ug of mutant IDH1 20-mer peptide, with topical imiquimod. The length of the CDR3 is 14 residues. Trimming shortened V by 3 bases and J by 2 bases, and 10 bases separated the two germline ends. From germline, CDR1 is KGHSH and CDR2 LQKENI. Details on this clone: What it binds is not known.

This specimen was PBMCs, taken from a glioma patient whose treatment included an IDH1 peptide vaccine. The TCR sequence derives from a woman under 40 with glioma. This chain connects TRBV18 to TRBJ2-5; D not resolved. This chain's CDR3 is CASSPSLSQETQYF. CDR3 bases: TGTGCCAGCTCACCCTCACTGTCTCAAGAGACCCAGTACTTC.